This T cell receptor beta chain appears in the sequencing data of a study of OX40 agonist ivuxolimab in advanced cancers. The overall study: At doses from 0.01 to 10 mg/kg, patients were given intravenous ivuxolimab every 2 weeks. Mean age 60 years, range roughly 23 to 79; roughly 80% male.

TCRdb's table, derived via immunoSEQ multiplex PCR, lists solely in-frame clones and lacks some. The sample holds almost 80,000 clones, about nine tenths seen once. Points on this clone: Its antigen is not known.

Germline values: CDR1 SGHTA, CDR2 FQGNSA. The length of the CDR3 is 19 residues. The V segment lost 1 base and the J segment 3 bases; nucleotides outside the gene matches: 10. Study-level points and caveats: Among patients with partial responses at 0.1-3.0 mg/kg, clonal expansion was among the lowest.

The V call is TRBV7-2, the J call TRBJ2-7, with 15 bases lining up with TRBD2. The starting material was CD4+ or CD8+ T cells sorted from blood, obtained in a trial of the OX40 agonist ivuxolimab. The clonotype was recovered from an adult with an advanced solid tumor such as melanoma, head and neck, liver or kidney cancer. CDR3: CASSLGAGLAGGLIYEQYF. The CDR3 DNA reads TGTGCCAGCAGCTTAGGGGCCGGACTAGCGGGAGGGCTCATCTACGAGCAGTACTTC.